This paragraph covers one T cell receptor (beta chain) sequence. The data originate from a study of blood T cell repertoires in COVID-19. In the study overall: COVID-19 samples, acute and convalescent, were from the United States, Italy and Spain. From T cells, B-cell-depleted T cells, or PBMCs came the material, which was cDNA or gDNA.

Patients at the Seattle site were enrolled during active infection and followed longitudinally. The germline V and J ends were trimmed by 6 bases and 6 bases, with 15 bases remaining between them. The CDR3 contains 15 residues. Germline-derived CDR1 and CDR2 are SNHLY and FYNNEI. The authors' processing: Estimated nucleated cell counts came from reference gene primer amplification. Clones were sequenced by immunoSEQ multiplex PCR, and TCRdb holds only the in-frame ones, with some missing. V, J and clone size were drawn from that table, and D and trimming were deduced from the DNA. The sample records about 500,000 clones, 89% being singletons.

This chain uses TRBV2 with TRBJ1-6, with D perhaps TRBD1 (6 bases). This clonotype was sampled from a man aged 18 to 30 with COVID-19, enrolled during active disease. The sample was peripheral blood. CDR3 sequence reads: CASSGQSRTNSPLHF. DNA for the CDR3: TGTGCCAGCAGCGGACAGTCCCGAACTAATTCACCCCTCCACTTT.